Listed here are 12 T cell receptor beta chains from one sample, sequenced in a study of Ad26.COV2.S vaccination and SARS-CoV-2 variants. This table comes from immunoSEQ multiplex PCR, and its TCRdb copy is limited to in-frame clones, with some not included. The data hold about 430,000 clones, with 80% to 95% observed a single time. Stated treatment: over 15 received Ad26.COV2.S at low or high dose, single or two shots; about five received placebo; per-sample allocation not given. The samples date from day 63 after the first vaccine or placebo injection. The sequencing used peripheral blood, collected in a trial of Ad26.COV2.S vaccine versus placebo. The source is a person aged 18 to 65 who received the Ad26.COV2.S COVID-19 vaccine or a placebo.

The rearrangement joins TRBV9 to TRBJ2-7; no clear D gene. In germline, CDR1 is SGDLS, CDR2 YYNGEE. This CDR3 comprises 15 residues. The ends were cut back, 3 bases at V and 4 bases at J, with 17 bases in the middle. In DNA, the CDR3 is TGTGCCAGCAGCGAGGATTGGCGGATTGGTTACGAGCAGTACTTC. Protein sequence: CASSEDWRIGYEQYF.

The genes are TRBV2 and TRBJ1-2; tentatively, D is TRBD1 (6 bases). This CDR3 spans 12 amino acids. The V end lost 11 bases, the J end lost 7 bases, and 17 bases lay between the germline ends. Germline V CDR1 and CDR2: SNHLY, FYNNEI. CDR3 sequence: CADRSGSGGYTF. CDR3 DNA: TGTGCCGACAGGTCCGGATCAGGTGGCTACACCTTC. Variable domain in full (rest from reference TRBV2 and TRBJ1-2): EPEVTQTPSHQVTQMGQEVILRCVPISNHLYFYWYRQILGQKVEFLVSFYNNEISEKSEIFDDQFSVERPDGSNFTLKIRSTKLEDSAMYFCADRSGSGGYTFGSGTRLTVV.

The chain employs TRBV4-2 and TRBJ2-7, with TRBD2 matching 10 bases. Germline CDR1 and CDR2: LGHNA and YNFKEQ. J was trimmed by 3 bases and V by 1 base; bases with no gene match: 3. This CDR3 has 15 residues. In nucleotides, the CDR3 is TGTGCCAGCAGCCAAGGAGGGACTAGCGACTACGAGCAGTACTTC. Its translation is CASSQGGTSDYEQYF.

The genes are TRBV28 and TRBJ2-2; TRBD2 matches 12 bases. Germline V CDR1 and CDR2: MDHEN, SYDVKM. The CDR3 extends over 16 amino acids. Unmatched junction bases numbered 1, after V lost 4 bases and J lost 1 base. CDR3 in DNA: TGTGCCAGCAGTTCGACTAGCGGGAGGAACACCGGGGAGCTGTTTTTT. Translated: CASSSTSGRNTGELFF.

This clone has more than one count but fewer than ten. The V and J genes are TRBV18 and TRBJ1-2; tentative D call: TRBD1 (5 bases). The CDR3 totals 13 residues. Trimming removed 3 bases at V and 7 bases at J, with 12 bases between. The V gene's germline CDR1 is KGHSH and CDR2 LQKENI. The CDR3: CASSPGQDAGYTF. CDR3 coding DNA: TGTGCCAGCTCACCGGGGCAGGACGCTGGCTACACCTTC. The full variable domain, in which reference TRBV18 and TRBJ1-2 provide the parts outside the CDR3, is NAGVMQNPRHLVRRRGQEARLRCSPMKGHSHVYWYRQLPEEGLKFMVYLQKENIIDESGMPKERFSAEFPKEGPSILRIQQVVRGDSAAYFCASSPGQDAGYTFGSGTRLTVV.

The V call is TRBV7-9, the J call TRBJ2-3; no clear D. Germline CDR1 is SEHNR and CDR2 is FQNEAQ (reference sequence). The CDR3 contains 14 residues. The germline V and J ends were trimmed by 4 bases and 1 base, with 9 bases remaining between them. The DNA for the CDR3 is TGTGCCAGCAGCTCTCTCGACGGCACAGATACGCAGTATTTT. Residues: CASSSLDGTDTQYF.

V and J are TRBV7-2 and TRBJ2-1; 9 bases map to TRBD1. The CDR3 length is 15 residues. Trimming took 4 bases from V and 4 from J; bases not matched to a gene: 5. Germline lookup yields CDR1 SGHTA and CDR2 FQGNSA. CDR3 amino acids: CASSSRGQGYNEQFF. As DNA, the CDR3 is TGTGCCAGCAGCTCCCGTGGACAGGGGTACAATGAGCAGTTCTTC.

The CDR3 spells CASANWAYTDTQYF. DNA of the CDR3: TGTGCCAGCGCGAACTGGGCGTACACAGATACGCAGTATTTT. The genes are TRBV7-2 and TRBJ2-3; D unclear. This CDR3 is built from 14 residues. Germline CDR1 is SGHTA and CDR2 is FQGNSA. Trimming removed 8 bases from V and 2 bases from J, with 14 bases in between.

The chain combines TRBV18 with TRBJ2-1; 10 bases align to TRBD1. The length of the CDR3 is 14 residues. The germline CDR1 and CDR2 sequences are KGHSH and LQKENI. V was clipped by 4 bases and J by 9 bases; unmatched bases: 6. The CDR3 sequence: CASSLKDRGAEQFF. CDR3 DNA: TGTGCCAGCTCACTCAAGGACAGGGGGGCTGAGCAGTTCTTC.

V gene TRBV29-1 combines with J gene TRBJ1-3; D might be TRBD1 (5 bases). This CDR3 region has 12 residues. Trimming pared 6 bases from V and 2 bases from J, leaving 8 bases between. Germline loops: CDR1 SQVTM, CDR2 ANQGSEA. CDR3: CSVGTPGNTIYF. The CDR3 DNA is TGCAGCGTAGGGACGCCTGGAAACACCATATATTTT.

This chain links TRBV6-4 with TRBJ1-1; TRBD1 is a possible D gene (5 bases). Germline loops: CDR1 MRHNA, CDR2 SNTAGT. Trimming took off 2 bases at V and 4 bases at J, with 14 bases between the two ends. The CDR3 has 15 residues. The CDR3 DNA follows: TGTGCCAGCAGTGACGTTGGGGGGTATGGCACTGAAGCTTTCTTT. Translating it yields CASSDVGGYGTEAFF.

This sequence joins TRBV4-1 and TRBJ1-2; 11 nucleotides agree with TRBD1. V gave up 1 base and J gave up 7 bases; unmatched junction bases: 8. The CDR3 is 16 amino acids. The germline V gene encodes CDR1 MGHRA and CDR2 YSYEKL. CDR3 DNA sequence: TGCGCCAGCAGCCAAGTGGAGGGACAGGGGGTGTTTGGCTACACCTTC. Protein: CASSQVEGQGVFGYTF.